The rows below give T cell receptor beta chains drawn from one sample of a study of naive and memory T cell subsets. From the UMI-ligation and nested PCR reads, TCRdb called clonotypes with MiXCR, one entry per CDR3 protein. Of about 85,000 distinct CDR3 sequences listed, less than 15% are singletons. Material for sequencing was central memory CD4+ T cells from blood. These receptors all stem from a human donor in good health. The conserved cysteine and the conserved F or W are not part of the CDR3 here. A D gene is named only where the DNA matches it firmly.

D	V	J	CDR3
TRBD2	TRBV4-2	TRBJ2-3	ASSLTSGSGADTQY
-	TRBV29-1	TRBJ2-1	SVARGQNEQF
-	TRBV7-2	TRBJ2-7	ASSLAGISYEQY
-	TRBV3-1	TRBJ2-3	ASSQGLGRTTDTQY
-	TRBV3-1	TRBJ1-5	ASSQGTEDQPQH
TRBD2	TRBV19	TRBJ2-3	ATARGRTFQTDTQY
TRBD1	TRBV6-5	TRBJ2-7	ASRPGGSSYEQY
TRBD2	TRBV18	TRBJ2-7	TSSPGLAGVPYEQY
TRBD1	TRBV28	TRBJ1-5	ASSSFRTGSLMAQH
-	TRBV7-2	TRBJ2-5	ASSPRQGNSGTQY
TRBD2	TRBV4-3	TRBJ2-1	ASSQDWASGYNEQF
TRBD1	TRBV7-2	TRBJ1-1	ASSRGQGRNTEAF
-	TRBV12-3/TRBV12-4	TRBJ2-3	ASSLLDTDTQY
-	TRBV10-3	TRBJ2-7	AISGRQAVLAEQY
-	TRBV12-5	TRBJ2-6	ASGLATSSSGANVLT
-	TRBV12-3/TRBV12-4	TRBJ1-5	ASSVHSDNQPQH
TRBD2	TRBV6-6	TRBJ2-3	ASSPRGGVRTDTQY
TRBD2	TRBV20-1	TRBJ2-3	SATMASGSKDTQY
TRBD1	TRBV6-1	TRBJ2-2	ASSQGALRELF
TRBD2	TRBV28	TRBJ2-5	ASSLWGGETQY
TRBD2	TRBV7-2	TRBJ2-1	ASSFPRLAGGGEQF
TRBD1	TRBV7-9	TRBJ2-3	ASIHDRGHTDTQY
TRBD2	TRBV30	TRBJ2-1	AWRAGTSEYNEQF
-	TRBV10-3	TRBJ1-2	AISETNYGYT
-	TRBV6-6	TRBJ1-2	ASSMVGDRYGYT
-	TRBV7-3	TRBJ2-3	ASSLKMAHLGSPDTQY
-	TRBV6-2/TRBV6-3	TRBJ2-4	ASSHIRTAQRPQNIQY
TRBD2	TRBV20-1	TRBJ2-1	SAGLAVGYNEQF
TRBD1	TRBV7-7	TRBJ2-2	ASSWDRDTGELF
-	TRBV27	TRBJ2-3	ASRKAGTDTQY
TRBD2	TRBV28	TRBJ2-1	ASSLLAGGAF
-	TRBV20-1	TRBJ1-1	SVWGRNTEAF
-	TRBV5-6	TRBJ2-7	ASSLSSYEQY
TRBD2	TRBV7-8	TRBJ2-7	ASSFLAGSSYEQY
-	TRBV4-2	TRBJ1-2	ASSQKGTSVGYGYT
-	TRBV6-6	TRBJ1-6	ASLGGYSPLH
-	TRBV29-1	TRBJ2-6	SVGDSGANVLT
-	TRBV7-9	TRBJ1-2	ASSQATVTTVNYGYT
TRBD2	TRBV6-2/TRBV6-3	TRBJ2-3	ASSYGGTRYTDTQY
-	TRBV19	TRBJ1-2	ASRAEQNYKNYGYT
TRBD2	TRBV6-1	TRBJ2-2	ASRTGLADTGELF
TRBD1	TRBV14	TRBJ2-7	ASSPGTAGPYEQY
-	TRBV12-3/TRBV12-4	TRBJ1-2	ASSLQYYYGYT
-	TRBV12-3/TRBV12-4	TRBJ2-2	ASSLGHGTTGELF
TRBD1	TRBV9	TRBJ1-1	ASSLTGVSLAF
-	TRBV29-1	TRBJ2-7	SVESGLTYEQY
TRBD1	TRBV28	TRBJ2-5	ASSWAGGGGETQY
TRBD1	TRBV20-1	TRBJ1-5	SANRGTDNRPQH
-	TRBV6-6	TRBJ2-3	ASSYRSANTDTQY
-	TRBV24-1	TRBJ2-3	ATSDVVDTQY
-	TRBV5-6	TRBJ2-7	ASSFGQVNYPEQY
-	TRBV7-9	TRBJ2-1	ASRPPGDEQF
TRBD2	TRBV7-3	TRBJ2-3	ASSLIAGGALDTQY
-	TRBV29-1	TRBJ2-3	SVWRDTQY